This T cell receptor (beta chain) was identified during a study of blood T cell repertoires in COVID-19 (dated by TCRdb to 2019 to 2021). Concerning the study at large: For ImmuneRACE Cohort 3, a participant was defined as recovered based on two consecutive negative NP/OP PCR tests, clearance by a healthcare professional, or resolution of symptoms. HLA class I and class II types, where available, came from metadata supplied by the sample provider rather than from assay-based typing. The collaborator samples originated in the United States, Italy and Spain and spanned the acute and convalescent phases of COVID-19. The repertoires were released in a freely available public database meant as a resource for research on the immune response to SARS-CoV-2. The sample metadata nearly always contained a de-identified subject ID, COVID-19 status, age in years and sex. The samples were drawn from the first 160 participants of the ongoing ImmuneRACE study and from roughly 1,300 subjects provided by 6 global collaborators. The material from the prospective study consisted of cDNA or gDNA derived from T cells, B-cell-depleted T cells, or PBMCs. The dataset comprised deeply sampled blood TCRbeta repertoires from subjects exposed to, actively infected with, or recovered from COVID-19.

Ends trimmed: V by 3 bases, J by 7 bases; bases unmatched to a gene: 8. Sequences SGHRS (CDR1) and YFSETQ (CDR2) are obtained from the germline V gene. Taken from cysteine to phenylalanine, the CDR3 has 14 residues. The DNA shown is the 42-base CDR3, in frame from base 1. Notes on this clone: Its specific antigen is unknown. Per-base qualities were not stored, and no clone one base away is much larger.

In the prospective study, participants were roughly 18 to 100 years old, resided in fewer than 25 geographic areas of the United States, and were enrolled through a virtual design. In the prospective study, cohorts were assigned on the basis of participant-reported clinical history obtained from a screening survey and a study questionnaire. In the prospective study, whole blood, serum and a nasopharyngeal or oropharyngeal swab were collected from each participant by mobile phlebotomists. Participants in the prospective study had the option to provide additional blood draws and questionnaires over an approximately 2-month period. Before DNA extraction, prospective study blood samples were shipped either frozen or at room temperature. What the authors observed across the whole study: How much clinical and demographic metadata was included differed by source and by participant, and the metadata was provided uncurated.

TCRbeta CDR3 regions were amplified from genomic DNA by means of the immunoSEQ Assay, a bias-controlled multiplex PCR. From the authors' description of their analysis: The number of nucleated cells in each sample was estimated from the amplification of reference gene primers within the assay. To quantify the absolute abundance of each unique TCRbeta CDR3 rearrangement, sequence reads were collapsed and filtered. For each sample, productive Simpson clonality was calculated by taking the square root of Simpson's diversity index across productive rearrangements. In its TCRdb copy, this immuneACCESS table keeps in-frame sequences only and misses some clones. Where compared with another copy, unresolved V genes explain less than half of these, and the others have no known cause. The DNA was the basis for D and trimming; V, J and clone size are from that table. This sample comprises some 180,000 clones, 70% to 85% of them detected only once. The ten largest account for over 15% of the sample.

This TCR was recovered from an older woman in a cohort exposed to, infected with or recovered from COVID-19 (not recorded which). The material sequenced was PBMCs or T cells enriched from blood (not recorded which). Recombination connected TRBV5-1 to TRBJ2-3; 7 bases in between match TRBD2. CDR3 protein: CASSYSSGENTQYF. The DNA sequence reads TGCGCCAGCAGCTATTCTAGCGGTGAAAATACGCAGTATTTT.